This is a list of T cell receptor beta chains from one sample in a study of cytomegalovirus exposure and HLA in healthy donors. The repertoire was sequenced with immunoSEQ multiplex PCR; TCRdb's copy has only in-frame clones and lacks some. The data show 150,000 to 200,000 clones, around 82% seen once. What was sequenced was PBMCs. The receptors shown here come from a boy aged 2 to 10 in good health and CMV-seronegative. Both conserved end residues are part of each CDR3. D genes are given only for firm matches. The size field is filled for only some rows; it gives once, few, many or a size class.

cdr3_length j_call d_call clone_size v_call cdr3_nt cdr3_aa
13 TRBJ1-5 TRBD1 - TRBV10-3 TGTGCCATTGCAGGGGGCGCACATCAGCCCCAGCATTTT CAIAGGAHQPQHF
14 TRBJ2-1 TRBD2 - TRBV5-1 TGCGCCAGCAGCTTACTAGCGTCCTACAATGAGCAGTTCTTC CASSLLASYNEQFF
15 TRBJ2-7 - - TRBV7-9 TGTGCCAGCAGCTTAGGTAGCGCTGGCTCCTACGAGCAGTACTTC CASSLGSAGSYEQYF
13 TRBJ1-5 TRBD1 - TRBV19 TGTGCCAGTAAGGGGACAGGGGCGCAGCCCCAGCATTTT CASKGTGAQPQHF
15 TRBJ1-5 TRBD1 once TRBV28 TGTGCCAGCAGTACCTACAGGGGCGGCCGAGGGCCCCAGCATTTT CASSTYRGGRGPQHF
15 TRBJ1-1 TRBD1 - TRBV9 TGTGCCAGCAGCGTACACAGGGGGCAGAACACTGAAGCTTTCTTT CASSVHRGQNTEAFF
15 TRBJ2-5 TRBD1 - TRBV6-1 TGTGCCAGCAGTGGAGGACAGGGCCCCCAAGAGACCCAGTACTTC CASSGGQGPQETQYF
19 TRBJ2-1 - - TRBV4-2 TGTGCCAGCAGCCAAGTGCTAACTATAGCGGTGAGCTCCTACAATGAGCAGTTCTTC CASSQVLTIAVSSYNEQFF
18 TRBJ2-6 - - TRBV19 TGTGCCAGTAGTATAGATTCGCCACAGAGCTCTGGGGCCAACGTCCTGACTTTC CASSIDSPQSSGANVLTF
12 TRBJ2-1 TRBD2 - TRBV7-2 TGTGCCAGCAGCTTCGGGACTAGCAGACAGTTCTTC CASSFGTSRQFF
14 TRBJ1-5 - - TRBV11-2 TGTGCCAGCAGCTTAGATTGGAGGTATCAGCCCCAGCATTTT CASSLDWRYQPQHF
15 TRBJ1-6 TRBD1 - TRBV4-2 TGTGCCAGCAGCCCCAAAAGGGACAGCAATTCACCCCTCCACTTT CASSPKRDSNSPLHF
16 TRBJ2-1 TRBD2 - TRBV5-1 TGCGCCAGCAGCTTGGCCGGGGGGAGCTCCTACAATGAGCAGTTCTTC CASSLAGGSSYNEQFF
11 TRBJ2-5 - - TRBV5-1 TGCGCCAGCTCCTTTGAAGAGACCCAGTACTTC CASSFEETQYF
12 TRBJ2-7 - - TRBV6-1 TGTGCCAGCAGTGCCGTTCTCTACGAGCAGTACTTC CASSAVLYEQYF
15 TRBJ1-1 TRBD1 - TRBV5-1 TGCGCCAGCAGCCCGCAGGGGGATATGAACACTGAAGCTTTCTTT CASSPQGDMNTEAFF
11 TRBJ1-2 - - TRBV20-1 TGCAGTGCTAGCCCTCTCTATGGCTACACCTTC CSASPLYGYTF
16 TRBJ2-1 TRBD2 - TRBV13 TGTGCCAGCAGCATCCGGACTAGCGGGAGGCACAATGAGCAGTTCTTC CASSIRTSGRHNEQFF
15 TRBJ1-5 - - TRBV4-1 TGCGCCAGCAGCGGGGGAGGGGACTTCAATCAGCCCCAGCATTTT CASSGGGDFNQPQHF
17 TRBJ2-2 - - TRBV7-8 TGTGCCAGCAGCTTAAGGTTGGGGCGGGGAGACACCGGGGAGCTGTTTTTT CASSLRLGRGDTGELFF